A single sample is the source of the 17 T cell receptor beta chains below, sequenced in a study of T-cell reconstitution after alpha-beta-depleted transplantation in children. For TCRbeta, the library was prepared with unique molecular identifiers. TCRdb redid the calling of the PCR reads with MiXCR, one entry per CDR3 protein. The sample lists about 610,000 distinct CDR3 sequences; roughly 10% were seen once. The sequences come from PBMCs from the stem cell graft donor, collected from the stem cell graft. Receptors were obtained from a human donor who donated a stem cell graft to a child with acute myeloid leukemia.

This clonotype was detected ten times or more. V is TRBV20-1 and J is TRBJ2-2, with 13 bases fitting TRBD2. The CDR3 loop spans 14 amino acids. J lost 5 bases, V lost 4 bases, and 1 base had no gene match. Germline CDR1 reads DFQATT; CDR2 reads SNEGSKA (reference sequence). The CDR3 loop is CSATGLAGTGELFF. CDR3 nucleotides: TGCAGTGCTACGGGACTAGCGGGAACCGGGGAGCTGTTTTTT.

This clonotype was found a few times. This chain connects TRBV12-3 or TRBV12-4 to TRBJ1-2; D possibly corresponds to TRBD1 (6 bases). This CDR3 region has 13 residues. Deletions cut 6 bases from V and 6 bases from J, with 14 bases between. The CDR3 region is CASSSTGPHGYTF. The CDR3 bases are TGTGCCAGCAGCTCCACAGGGCCACATGGCTACACCTTC.

The chain joins TRBV21-1 to TRBJ2-2; TRBD2, as called in the table, went unchecked against the DNA. TRBV21-1 is annotated as a pseudogene. The CDR3 totals 17 residues. In DNA form, the CDR3 reads TGTGCCAGCAGCAAAGTTCGGACTAGTAAGGCCCCCGGGGAGCTGTTTTTT. Encoded protein: CASSKVRTSKAPGELFF.

This clonotype was counted ten times or more. The chain couples TRBV20-1 to TRBJ2-3; D is tentatively TRBD1 or TRBD2 (5 bases each). The V gene's germline CDR1 is DFQATT and CDR2 SNEGSKA (reference sequence). This CDR3 has 14 amino acids. With 5 bases removed from V and 1 base from J, the gap between germline ends came to 13 bases. The CDR3 nucleotides are TGCAGTGCTTGGGGCGGAGGCCGCACAGATACGCAGTATTTT. This sequence encodes CSAWGGGRTDTQYF.

This chain joins TRBV7-4 and TRBJ1-4; D possibly corresponds to TRBD1 (5 bases). The germline V gene encodes CDR1 SGHVT and CDR2 SQSDAQ. Trimming stripped 2 bases from V and 7 bases from J, with 23 bases between. CDR3 length equals 18 residues. CDR3 DNA sequence: TGTGCCAGCAGCTTATCATTCAACAGGAGCGCGCGGGGTGAAAAACTGTTTTTT. This encodes CASSLSFNRSARGEKLFF. Full variable domain (outside the CDR3, taken from reference TRBV7-4 and TRBJ1-4): GAGVSQSPRYKVAKRGRDVALRCDSISGHVTLYWYRQTLGQGSEVLTYSQSDAQRDKSGRPSGRFSAERPERSVSTLKIQRTEQGDSAVYLCASSLSFNRSARGEKLFFGSGTQLSVL.

The sample holds one count of this clonotype. The rearrangement joins TRBV7-8 to TRBJ2-1, with 11 bases lining up with TRBD2. The CDR3 runs 16 residues. The junction had 9 bases not matched to a gene; V was cut back by 3 bases and J by 8 bases. Germline CDR1 and CDR2: SGHVS and FQNEAQ. CDR3 residues: CASSLNPGTSGYEQFF. CDR3 DNA: TGTGCCAGCAGCTTGAATCCCGGGACTAGCGGCTATGAGCAGTTCTTC.

This clonotype was counted a few times. This sequence joins TRBV29-1 and TRBJ2-1; 9 bases are a match to TRBD1. Germline CDR1 and CDR2: SQVTM and ANQGSEA. V shed 7 bases, J shed 4 bases, and the junction held 5 bases outside the gene matches. This CDR3 comprises 13 residues. In DNA form, the CDR3 reads TGCAGCGCTCACAGGGGGCTTTACAATGAGCAGTTCTTC. Its translation: CSAHRGLYNEQFF.

This clonotype was found many times. The genes are TRBV20-1 and TRBJ2-5; TRBD2 is a possible D gene (6 bases). Germline V gives CDR1 DFQATT, CDR2 SNEGSKA (reference sequence). This CDR3 contains 14 residues. V lost 5 bases and J 4 bases, leaving 17 bases between the germline ends. CDR3 in DNA: TGCAGTGCTTCATGGGGGTCAGCGGGAGAGACCCAGTACTTC. It encodes CSASWGSAGETQYF.

The sample holds many counts of this clonotype. The chain employs TRBV7-6 and TRBJ2-3, with TRBD2 as a possible D gene (5 bases). The CDR3 sequence is 16 residues long. Germline values: CDR1 SGHVS, CDR2 FNYEAQ. The germline V and J ends were trimmed by 1 base and 0 bases, with 11 bases remaining between them. In DNA, the CDR3 is TGTGCCAGCAGCTTAGGTAGTAGCGCAAGCACAGATACGCAGTATTTT. This translates into CASSLGSSASTDTQYF. The full variable domain, its missing parts supplied by reference TRBV7-6 and TRBJ2-3, is GAGVSQSPRYKVTKRGQDVALRCDPISGHVSLYWYRQALGQGPEFLTYFNYEAQQDKSGLPNDRFSAERPEGSISTLTIQRTEQRDSAMYRCASSLGSSASTDTQYFGPGTRLTVL.

This clonotype was detected a few times. The gene calls are TRBV18 and TRBJ2-5; 10 nucleotides line up with TRBD2. Trimming at V came to 8 bases and at J to 5 bases, leaving 14 bases not matched to a gene. This CDR3 comprises 16 residues. CDR1 and CDR2 (germline): KGHSH, LQKENI. The CDR3 coding sequence is TGTGCCAGCCTACCGCGAGCGGGAGGGCCCAGGGAGACCCAGTACTTC. As protein: CASLPRAGGPRETQYF.

To note about this clonotype: Lacking the conserved final phenylalanine or tryptophan, this CDR3 likely reflects a read error. The V call is TRBV28, the J call TRBJ2-7; 7 positions agree with TRBD1. The CDR3 sequence is 14 residues long. In germline, CDR1 is MDHEN, CDR2 SYDVKM. V shed 6 bases and J 3 bases; nucleotides not matched to a gene: 8. The CDR3 DNA follows: TGTGCCAGCAGGGTAGGGACAGACTACTACGAGCAGTACTAC. The encoded protein is CASRVGTDYYEQYY.

This clonotype has at least ten counts. The V gene is TRBV20-1, the J gene TRBJ1-2, with TRBD1 identical over 9 bases. The CDR3 has 14 residues. The trim removed 6 bases at V and 8 bases at J, leaving 13 bases unmatched. The germline gives CDR1 DFQATT, CDR2 SNEGSKA (reference sequence). CDR3 nucleotide sequence: TGCAGTGCAGATCCCGGGACAGGGAACGGCGGCTACACCTTC. It encodes CSADPGTGNGGYTF.

This clonotype was counted ten times or more. The chain uses TRBV6-1 and TRBJ1-5; the D is unclear. This CDR3 is built from 14 residues. Germline V gene data show CDR1 as MNHNS and CDR2 as SASEGT. V was cut by 4 bases and J by 2 bases, with 9 bases left in between. The CDR3 protein is CASSGVSRNQPQHF. CDR3 bases: TGTGCCAGCAGTGGAGTCTCCCGCAATCAGCCCCAGCATTTT.

The V gene is TRBV5-1, the J gene TRBJ2-7; D may be TRBD2 (5 bases). CDR1 and CDR2 (germline): SGHRS, YFSETQ. With 0 bases removed from V and 0 bases from J, the gap between germline ends came to 16 bases. The CDR3 has 17 amino acids. CDR3 sequence reads: CASSLAEVGLSSYEQYF. CDR3 nucleotide sequence: TGCGCCAGCAGCTTGGCCGAGGTCGGACTTAGCTCCTACGAGCAGTACTTC. Drawing the rest from reference TRBV5-1 and TRBJ2-7, the complete variable domain is KAGVTQTPRYLIKTRGQQVTLSCSPISGHRSVSWYQQTPGQGLQFLFEYFSETQRNKGNFPGRFSGRQFSNSRSEMNVSTLELGDSALYLCASSLAEVGLSSYEQYFGPGTRLTVT.

The J gene is TRBJ2-1, the V gene TRBV28; 9 positions match TRBD2. The CDR3 covers 17 residues. Germline lookup yields CDR1 MDHEN and CDR2 SYDVKM. The V gene end was trimmed by 5 bases and the J gene end by 0 bases; junction bases not matched to a gene: 8. The CDR3 here is CASSPYSSGNSYNEQFF. The CDR3 DNA reads TGTGCCAGCAGTCCCTATTCTAGCGGGAACTCCTACAATGAGCAGTTCTTC.

This clonotype was recorded a few times. The chain employs TRBV20-1 and TRBJ2-3; 8 bases fit TRBD2. Trimming took 6 bases from V and 6 from J; bases not matched to a gene: 14. Germline V CDR1 and CDR2: DFQATT, SNEGSKA (reference sequence). This CDR3 is 15 amino acids long. CDR3 DNA: TGCAGTGCCCGGGGACCGGGAGGGATCATTGATACGCAGTATTTT. It yields the protein CSARGPGGIIDTQYF.

This clonotype has only a few counts. V usage is TRBV6-4 and J usage is TRBJ2-1, with D possibly TRBD1 on 5 matching bases. The germline V gene has CDR1 MRHNA and CDR2 SNTAGT. The CDR3 has 11 amino acids. V was cut by 2 bases and J by 10 bases, with 6 bases left in between. CDR3 nucleotide sequence: TGTGCCAGCAGTGACGGGGCCGAGCAGTTCTTC. The encoded protein is CASSDGAEQFF.